This T cell receptor beta chain is from a study of cytomegalovirus exposure and HLA in healthy donors. At collection, donors were nominally healthy, but unrecorded immune exposures were probable. Use of 60 Vbeta and 13 Jbeta primers characterized the PCR. Libraries were prepared by immunoSEQ multiplex PCR; TCRdb keeps only in-frame clonotypes and omits some of them. Of some 150,000 clones listed, over 70% are singletons. This clone was recorded a few times. What it binds is not known. Study observations and caveats: Researchers reported in a later analysis that a missense DCLRE1C variant was tied to TCR beta V- and J-gene trimming.

The sequence was obtained from a man aged 25 to 40 in good health and CMV-seronegative. The sequenced sample consisted of PBMCs.

CDR3 sequence (DNA): TGTGCCACCGAGCAGGTGCCTAATGAAAAACTGTTTTTT. It yields the protein CATEQVPNEKLFF. The J gene is TRBJ1-4, the V gene TRBV6-6; D remains ambiguous. Germline CDR1 and CDR2: MNHNY and SVGAGI (reference sequence). The CDR3 extends over 13 amino acids. With 10 bases removed from V and 3 bases from J, the gap between germline ends came to 12 bases.